The next 29 T cell receptor beta chains were all read from a single sample in a study of cytomegalovirus exposure and HLA in healthy donors. PCR amplification relied on 60 Vbeta primers (plus 13 Jbeta primers). Assay: immunoSEQ multiplex PCR; the TCRdb copy retains only in-frame clones and omits some. The sample has about 160,000 clones; 77% are singletons. Sequencing was carried out using PBMCs. The receptors shown here come from a woman in her thirties or forties in good health and CMV-seropositive.

The V call is TRBV30, the J call TRBJ2-3; TRBD2 aligns across 8 bases. Germline CDR1 GTSNPN, CDR2 SVGIG (reference sequence). The trim removed 6 bases at V and 5 bases at J, leaving 16 bases unmatched. This CDR3 comprises 16 residues. The CDR3 nucleotides read TGTGCCTGCACATATCTCCGGGGGGGGACCGTAGATACGCAGTATTTT. Encoded protein: CACTYLRGGTVDTQYF. The whole variable domain, filled in from reference TRBV30 and TRBJ2-3, reads SQTIHQWPATLVQPVGSPLSLECTVEGTSNPNLYWYRQAAGRGLQLLFYSVGIGQISSEVPQNLSASRPQDRQFILSSKKLLLSDSGFYLCACTYLRGGTVDTQYFGPGTRLTVL.

The chain combines TRBV5-4 with TRBJ1-2; a weak D match, TRBD1 (6 bases). The CDR3 totals 14 residues. The germline V gene encodes CDR1 SGHNT and CDR2 YYREEE (reference sequence). V was pared by 5 bases and J by 4 bases, with 15 bases between. The DNA for the CDR3 is TGTGCCAGCAGTTCAGGGGCCAGCCCCTATGGCTACACCTTC. Protein: CASSSGASPYGYTF.

This clone was detected a few times. V gene TRBV28 combines with J gene TRBJ1-5; 7 nucleotides agree with TRBD1. The CDR3 runs to 14 residues. Trimming took 7 bases from V and 3 from J; bases not matched to a gene: 6. Germline V lookup: CDR1 MDHEN, CDR2 SYDVKM. The CDR3 here is CASNAGGYNQPQHF. The CDR3 DNA reads TGTGCCAGCAACGCAGGGGGGTACAATCAGCCCCAGCATTTT.

This clone has just a few counts. The V and J genes are TRBV29-1 and TRBJ2-7; 10 bases map to TRBD1. The CDR3 runs to 13 residues. V was clipped by 6 bases and J by 4 bases; unmatched bases: 6. From germline, CDR1 is SQVTM and CDR2 ANQGSEA. The CDR3 sequence is CSVSGTGVYEQYF. DNA of the CDR3: TGCAGCGTCTCCGGGACAGGGGTATACGAGCAGTACTTC.

The J gene is TRBJ1-6, the V gene TRBV5-4, with D tentatively TRBD1 (5 bases). Trimming removed 3 bases at V and 7 bases at J, with 14 bases between. The CDR3 loop spans 15 amino acids. Germline loops: CDR1 SGHNT, CDR2 YYREEE (reference sequence). DNA for the CDR3: TGTGCCAGCAGCTCATACCGGGGACTGAATTCACCCCTCCACTTT. Translating gives CASSSYRGLNSPLHF.

This sequence joins TRBV6-1 and TRBJ1-2, with 8 bases aligning to TRBD1. The CDR3 loop spans 14 amino acids. The trim removed 0 bases at V and 7 bases at J, leaving 4 bases unmatched. Germline lookup yields CDR1 MNHNS and CDR2 SASEGT. The CDR3 sequence: CASSEADRGSGYTF. The CDR3 coding sequence is TGTGCCAGCAGTGAAGCTGACAGGGGTTCTGGCTACACCTTC.

This clone was seen more than once but under ten times. The rearrangement links TRBV29-1 to TRBJ1-1; a weak D match, TRBD1 (6 bases). From germline, CDR1 is SQVTM and CDR2 ANQGSEA. The V and J ends lost 6 bases and 3 bases respectively, with 14 bases between them. The CDR3 loop spans 13 amino acids. This CDR3 reads CSVDEQGYTEAFF. CDR3 nucleotides: TGCAGCGTAGACGAACAGGGATACACTGAAGCTTTCTTT.

This chain connects TRBV28 to TRBJ2-7; 9 nucleotides match TRBD1. J lost 5 bases, V lost 7 bases, and 6 bases had no gene match. The germline V gene encodes CDR1 MDHEN and CDR2 SYDVKM. This CDR3 is 13 amino acids long. The CDR3 region has the DNA TGTGCCAGCACTACAGGGGGCGTCCACGAGCAGTACTTC. Its translation: CASTTGGVHEQYF.

The V gene is TRBV29-1, the J gene TRBJ2-1, with 8 bases aligning to TRBD1. This CDR3 has 13 residues. Trimming removed 4 bases from V and 8 bases from J; junction bases left unmatched: 7. Germline values: CDR1 SQVTM, CDR2 ANQGSEA. In nucleotides, the CDR3 is TGCAGCGTTGGAGGACAGGGTATTGATGAGCAGTTCTTC. Translation: CSVGGQGIDEQFF.

V and J are TRBV19 and TRBJ2-1; 7 nucleotides agree with TRBD2. V lost 10 bases to trimming and J lost 2 bases; unmatched junction nucleotides: 8. Germline-derived CDR1 and CDR2 are LNHDA and SQIVND (reference sequence). The CDR3 covers 14 residues. In DNA, the CDR3 is TGTGCCACCGGTAGGAGCGGGACCTACAATGAGCAGTTCTTC. It translates to CATGRSGTYNEQFF.

The CDR3 here is CASSLTAGVQETQYF. The CDR3 region has the DNA TGTGCCAGCAGCTTGACCGCGGGGGTCCAAGAGACCCAGTACTTC. The chain combines TRBV5-6 with TRBJ2-5; 7 bases align to TRBD2. The J segment lost 1 base and the V segment lost 1 base, leaving 4 bases of the junction unmatched. The CDR3 is made up of 15 amino acids. Per the germline V gene, CDR1 is SGHDT and CDR2 is YYEEEE. Together with reference TRBV5-6 and TRBJ2-5, the CDR3 gives the full variable domain: DAGVTQSPTHLIKTRGQQVTLRCSPKSGHDTVSWYQQALGQGPQFIFQYYEEEERQRGNFPDRFSGHQFPNYSSELNVNALLLGDSALYLCASSLTAGVQETQYFGPGTRLLVL.

The gene calls are TRBV6-6 and TRBJ1-5; D is undetermined. The germline CDR1 and CDR2 sequences are MNHNY and SVGAGI (reference sequence). Trimming pared 5 bases from V and 0 bases from J, leaving 14 bases between. This CDR3 spans 16 amino acids. CDR3 protein: CASSMSHTGSNQPQHF. The CDR3 nucleotides are TGTGCCAGCAGTATGTCCCACACGGGTAGCAATCAGCCCCAGCATTTT.

The chain recombines TRBV10-3 with TRBJ2-1; D might be TRBD2 (6 bases). The CDR3 totals 16 residues. The ends were cut back, 4 bases at V and 3 bases at J, with 16 bases in the middle. Germline V gene sequence: CDR1 ENHRY, CDR2 SYGVKD. Written as DNA, the CDR3 is TGTGCCATCAGTGGTAGCGGAGGGAAAGACTACAATGAGCAGTTCTTC. Residues: CAISGSGGKDYNEQFF.

The chain has TRBV29-1 and TRBJ1-2; a weak D match, TRBD1 (5 bases). With 0 bases removed from V and 5 bases from J, the gap between germline ends came to 10 bases. The germline CDR1 and CDR2 sequences are SQVTM and ANQGSEA. CDR3 length: 13 residues. The CDR3 spells CSVEDLTGYGYTF. CDR3 in DNA: TGCAGCGTTGAAGATCTTACAGGTTATGGCTACACCTTC.

The V gene is TRBV19, the J gene TRBJ2-3, with 8 nucleotides matching TRBD1. The V and J ends lost 5 bases and 0 bases, in that order; junction bases with no gene match: 7. Germline-derived CDR1 and CDR2 are LNHDA and SQIVND (reference sequence). The CDR3 is made up of 16 amino acids. CDR3 protein: CASSAATGGSTDTQYF. The CDR3 DNA sequence: TGTGCCAGTAGTGCTGCAACAGGGGGGAGCACAGATACGCAGTATTTT. The full variable domain, completed using reference TRBV19 and TRBJ2-3, is DGGITQSPKYLFRKEGQNVTLSCEQNLNHDAMYWYRQDPGQGLRLIYYSQIVNDFQKGDIAEGYSVSREKKESFPLTVTSAQKNPTAFYLCASSAATGGSTDTQYFGPGTRLTVL.

The chain uses TRBV28 and TRBJ1-2; 8 positions match TRBD1. Germline CDR1 and CDR2: MDHEN and SYDVKM. V trimming: 8 bases; J trimming: 8 bases; junction bases outside the gene matches: 10. The length of the CDR3 is 13 residues. CDR3 sequence (DNA): TGTGCCAGCGGGACAGGACTGGACGGAGGCTACACCTTC. Translation: CASGTGLDGGYTF.

This rearrangement joins TRBV11-3 to TRBJ2-7; D not certain. Germline V gene data show CDR1 as SGHNT and CDR2 as YENEEA. CDR3 length: 14 residues. V gave up 0 bases and J gave up 3 bases, with 9 bases separating them. The CDR3 region has the DNA TGTGCCAGCAGCTTAGAGGCAGAAGACTACGAGCAGTACTTC. Translated: CASSLEAEDYEQYF.

This clone was seen a few times. V gene TRBV6-1 combines with J gene TRBJ2-3, with D perhaps TRBD2 (5 bases). CDR3 length: 13 amino acids. V dropped 10 bases and J dropped 4 bases, with 15 bases sitting between them. The V gene's germline CDR1 is MNHNS and CDR2 SASEGT. The CDR3 region has the DNA TGTGCCACCATACTAGGCGGTGCAGATACGCAGTATTTT. Translating it yields CATILGGADTQYF.

The chain couples TRBV7-2 to TRBJ2-3; TRBD2 is a possible D gene (5 bases). Germline V lookup: CDR1 SGHTA, CDR2 FQGNSA. The CDR3 covers 14 residues. V lost 5 bases to trimming and J lost 4 bases, with 13 bases between them. CDR3 loop: CASSPMEAADTQYF. CDR3 coding DNA: TGTGCCAGCAGCCCGATGGAGGCGGCAGATACGCAGTATTTT.

The chain is built from TRBV12-5 and TRBJ2-1, with TRBD2 as a possible D gene (6 bases). The CDR3 runs to 16 residues. V was pared by 7 bases and J by 4 bases, with 20 bases between. From germline, CDR1 is LGHNT and CDR2 FRNRAP. CDR3 nucleotide sequence: TGTGCTAGTGCCCCTCCTAGCGCCCAGATTTACAATGAGCAGTTCTTC. Its protein is CASAPPSAQIYNEQFF.

The V and J genes are TRBV19 and TRBJ1-1; a weak D match, TRBD1 (5 bases). The CDR3 extends over 13 amino acids. The V end was cut by 5 bases, the J end by 5 bases, with 12 bases between. Germline CDR1 reads LNHDA; CDR2 reads SQIVND (reference sequence). In DNA form, the CDR3 reads TGTGCCAGTAGTGTCCTTCGGGGGACTGAAGCTTTCTTT. It encodes CASSVLRGTEAFF.

The chain combines TRBV7-2 with TRBJ2-5; no definite D call. The CDR3 extends over 13 amino acids. From germline, CDR1 is SGHTA and CDR2 FQGNSA. V lost 1 base and J lost 5, with 8 bases in between. CDR3 sequence reads: CASSLGASETQYF. CDR3 coding DNA: TGTGCCAGCAGCTTAGGGGCGTCCGAGACCCAGTACTTC.

The chain couples TRBV7-2 to TRBJ1-4; D is ambiguous. The germline gives CDR1 SGHTA, CDR2 FQGNSA. The CDR3 runs to 15 residues. Trimming left V 5 bases short and J 3 bases short, with 13 bases between. The CDR3 DNA sequence: TGTGCCAGCAGCCCCCGTTCAGGCTCTAATGAAAAACTGTTTTTT. Protein sequence: CASSPRSGSNEKLFF.

The chain links TRBV30 to TRBJ2-5; 7 bases are a match to TRBD1. Germline V gene data show CDR1 as GTSNPN and CDR2 as SVGIG (reference sequence). With V trimmed by 5 bases and J by 5 bases, 5 bases remained unmatched. The CDR3 length is 12 residues. The CDR3 DNA follows: TGTGCCTGGTCCACAGGGGCCGAGACCCAGTACTTC. It codes for CAWSTGAETQYF. Drawing the rest from reference TRBV30 and TRBJ2-5, the complete variable domain is SQTIHQWPATLVQPVGSPLSLECTVEGTSNPNLYWYRQAAGRGLQLLFYSVGIGQISSEVPQNLSASRPQDRQFILSSKKLLLSDSGFYLCAWSTGAETQYFGPGTRLLVL.

The chain carries TRBV2 and TRBJ2-2; D unresolved. The germline V gene encodes CDR1 SNHLY and CDR2 FYNNEI. V dropped 6 bases and J dropped 1 base, with 12 bases sitting between them. The CDR3 is 15 residues long. Here the CDR3 reads CASRVTLVNTGELFF. The CDR3 DNA reads TGTGCCAGCAGGGTTACCCTAGTGAACACCGGGGAGCTGTTTTTT.

The chain joins TRBV4-2 to TRBJ2-5; no definite D call. The V end was cut by 3 bases, the J end by 7 bases, with 21 bases between. The CDR3 covers 16 residues. Per the germline V gene, CDR1 is LGHNA and CDR2 is YNFKEQ. CDR3 region: CASSHWALLYFATQYF. CDR3 sequence (DNA): TGTGCCAGCAGCCATTGGGCCCTGCTTTATTTTGCGACCCAGTACTTC.

The V gene is TRBV10-3, the J gene TRBJ1-2; a possible D gene is TRBD1 (6 bases). Deletions cut 0 bases from V and 7 bases from J, with 6 bases between. The CDR3 runs to 12 residues. Germline V lookup: CDR1 ENHRY, CDR2 SYGVKD. CDR3 sequence reads: CAISESTGGYTF. The CDR3 nucleotides read TGTGCCATCAGTGAGTCGACAGGTGGCTACACCTTC.

The chain recombines TRBV5-1 with TRBJ2-6; 12 nucleotides line up with TRBD1. Germline V lookup: CDR1 SGHRS, CDR2 YFSETQ. V gave up 4 bases and J gave up 3 bases; unmatched junction bases: 11. The CDR3 covers 19 residues. The CDR3 DNA reads TGCGCCAGCAGCCTAACCGGGACAGGGGGCACGGTTGGGGCCAACGTCCTGACTTTC. It codes for CASSLTGTGGTVGANVLTF.

This clone was picked up one time. The chain links TRBV10-1 to TRBJ2-1; the match to TRBD1 covers 7 bases. This CDR3 is built from 15 residues. Germline V CDR1 and CDR2: WNHNN, SYGVQD (reference sequence). V shed 4 bases and J 7 bases; nucleotides not matched to a gene: 10. The CDR3 sequence is CASSGTGTEQNEQFF. The CDR3 nucleotides read TGCGCCAGCAGTGGGACCGGGACAGAGCAGAATGAGCAGTTCTTC.